The next 21 T cell receptor beta chains were all read from a single sample in a study of monozygotic twins with inflammatory bowel disease. TCRdb re-called the 5' RACE reads and shows each CDR3 protein once, DNA omitted. The table for this sample gives approximately 85,000 distinct CDR3 sequences. Sequenced material: blood. The receptors stem from a human donor with ulcerative colitis or Crohn's disease, or a healthy co-twin of an affected twin (not recorded which).

The chain uses TRBV4-1 and TRBJ1-2. The CDR3 has 12 residues. Per the germline V gene, CDR1 is MGHRA and CDR2 is YSYEKL. CDR3: CASSHGEDGYTF.

The chain is built from TRBV6-1 and TRBJ2-1; TCRdb indicates TRBD2, and absent DNA this call remains unverified. Germline CDR1 and CDR2: MNHNS and SASEGT. The CDR3 runs to 15 residues. The CDR3 loop reads CASKRSESSYNEQFF.

The rearrangement uses TRBV5-5 and TRBJ2-7. The CDR3 sequence is 13 residues long. Germline loops: CDR1 SGHKS, CDR2 YYEKEE (reference sequence). This CDR3 reads CASSFPSSYEQYF.

The chain combines TRBV29-1 with TRBJ1-1. In germline, CDR1 is SQVTM, CDR2 ANQGSEA. The CDR3 totals 14 residues. The CDR3 sequence: CSVEDGRVRIEAFF.

The rearrangement uses TRBV6-4 and TRBJ2-5; TCRdb gives TRBD2 as the D gene, but with no DNA this cannot be confirmed. The germline V gene encodes CDR1 MRHNA and CDR2 SNTAGT. This CDR3 has 17 residues. CDR3 in amino acids: CASSDGLAGAREETQYF.

The CDR3 protein is CSSAAYPSYNEQFF. The chain carries TRBV29-1 and TRBJ2-1. This CDR3 has 14 residues. Germline-derived CDR1 and CDR2 are SQVTM and ANQGSEA.

J is TRBJ1-1 and V is TRBV7-9. This CDR3 region has 12 residues. CDR1 SEHNR and CDR2 FQNEAQ come from the germline V gene (reference sequence). CDR3 region: CASSSNRYEAFF.

This chain links TRBV5-1 with TRBJ1-4; with no DNA, the TCRdb D assignment of TRBD1 cannot be verified. This CDR3 has 14 amino acids. Germline values: CDR1 SGHRS, CDR2 YFSETQ. The CDR3 spells CASSLGQGNEKLFF.

The gene calls are TRBV7-9 and TRBJ1-2; the TCRdb D gene call, TRBD1, has no DNA to confirm it. Germline V gene sequence: CDR1 SEHNR, CDR2 FQNEAQ (reference sequence). This CDR3 is 15 amino acids long. This chain's CDR3 is CASSPVPGTNYGYTF.

This chain connects TRBV2 to TRBJ1-2; TCRdb reports TRBD1, a call that lacks DNA to check it against. CDR3 length: 15 residues. In germline, CDR1 is SNHLY, CDR2 FYNNEI. The CDR3 loop is CATETLTGLPDGYTF.

The CDR3: CSARSGRTDNSPLHF. The J gene is TRBJ1-6, the V gene TRBV20-1. CDR3 length: 15 amino acids. CDR1 and CDR2 from the germline V gene are DFQATT and SNEGSKA (reference sequence).

This rearrangement joins TRBV6-4 to TRBJ2-1; TCRdb gives TRBD2 as the D gene, but with no DNA this cannot be confirmed. The germline V gene encodes CDR1 MRHNA and CDR2 SNTAGT. The CDR3 loop spans 15 amino acids. CDR3 loop: CASSHSGGAHNEQFF.

The chain couples TRBV25-1 to TRBJ1-5; TCRdb picks TRBD1, but there is no DNA to check that call. The germline CDR1 and CDR2 sequences are MGHDK and SYGVNS. The CDR3 runs to 14 residues. The CDR3 spells CASSESGGNQPQHF.

The chain has TRBV5-1 and TRBJ2-1. This CDR3 comprises 14 residues. Germline lookup yields CDR1 SGHRS and CDR2 YFSETQ. The CDR3 reads CASSWEGLYNEQFF.

The genes are TRBV27 and TRBJ2-1; TCRdb lists TRBD1, though no DNA is available to test this call. Germline V gene data show CDR1 as MNHEY and CDR2 as SMNVEV (reference sequence). The CDR3 totals 16 residues. The CDR3 here is CASSLSRHGGKNEQFF.

The rearrangement uses TRBV10-2 and TRBJ2-1; no DNA is available, so the TRBD1 call from TCRdb remains unchecked. There are 12 residues in the CDR3. Per germline, CDR1 WSHSY and CDR2 SAAADI. The CDR3 here is CASSESRGEQFF.

This CDR3 is CASSEPSGSQYF. V is TRBV5-1 and J is TRBJ2-3; TCRdb outputs TRBD2, but without DNA this stays unchecked. The CDR3 is 12 amino acids. Germline V CDR1 and CDR2: SGHRS, YFSETQ.

This chain connects TRBV3-1 to TRBJ1-5; TCRdb proposes TRBD1, but this gene call is untestable without DNA. In germline, CDR1 is LGHDT, CDR2 YNNKEL (reference sequence). CDR3 size: 14 residues. This CDR3 is CASSRTGGYQPQHF.

The V and J genes are TRBV19 and TRBJ2-5; the TCRdb call, TRBD2, lacks DNA for checking. Germline values: CDR1 LNHDA, CDR2 SQIVND (reference sequence). The CDR3 spans 14 residues. CDR3 amino acids: CASSSLGRQETQYF.

This sequence joins TRBV20-1 and TRBJ1-5. CDR1 and CDR2 from the germline V gene are DFQATT and SNEGSKA (reference sequence). The CDR3 covers 15 residues. The CDR3 protein is CSARDGGTGNQPQHF.

This rearrangement joins TRBV3-1 to TRBJ1-6; TCRdb picks TRBD1, but there is no DNA to check that call. CDR1 and CDR2 from the germline V gene are LGHDT and YNNKEL (reference sequence). CDR3 size: 13 residues. This chain's CDR3 is CASSPPGTVTLHF.